Listed here are 13 T cell receptor beta chains from one sample, sequenced in a study of blood T cell repertoires in COVID-19. Assay: immunoSEQ multiplex PCR; the TCRdb copy retains only in-frame clones and omits some. The data show 210,000 or so clones, around nine tenths seen once. The specimen sequenced was PBMCs or T cells enriched from blood (not recorded which). The receptors here all came from a woman in her thirties who had been exposed to COVID-19.

V and J are TRBV5-1 and TRBJ2-3, with 8 positions matching TRBD2. Germline V lookup: CDR1 SGHRS, CDR2 YFSETQ. V dropped 4 bases and J dropped 6; count of bases not matched to a gene: 4. The CDR3 covers 13 residues. The CDR3 bases are TGCGCCAGCAGCGGATGGACTAGCGATACGCAGTATTTT. Amino acid sequence: CASSGWTSDTQYF.

The chain couples TRBV5-1 to TRBJ1-5, with D possibly matching TRBD1 (6 bases). This CDR3 contains 14 residues. Trimming cost V 3 bases and J 4 bases, with 11 bases left between them. The germline V gene has CDR1 SGHRS and CDR2 YFSETQ. The CDR3 DNA reads as TGCGCCAGCAGCTCAGGACAGCCAAATCAGCCCCAGCATTTT. Its translation is CASSSGQPNQPQHF.

This chain uses TRBV14 with TRBJ2-5; TRBD2 aligns across 8 bases. The CDR3 has 15 residues. With 4 bases clipped from V and 1 base from J, the junction kept 5 bases outside the gene matches. From germline, CDR1 is SGHDN and CDR2 FVKESK. The CDR3 DNA is TGTGCCAGCAGCCTTCTAGCGGGCTTCCAAGAGACCCAGTACTTC. Its protein product is CASSLLAGFQETQYF.

The chain joins TRBV7-2 to TRBJ1-3, with D unresolved. CDR3 length: 16 residues. Deletions cut 4 bases from V and 0 bases from J, with 13 bases between. Germline CDR1 reads SGHTA; CDR2 reads FQGNSA. The CDR3 region has the DNA TGTGCCAGCAGCTATGCAGGATATAGCTCTGGAAACACCATATATTTT. Its protein is CASSYAGYSSGNTIYF.

This sequence joins TRBV7-6 and TRBJ2-1; possible D gene TRBD1, 6 bases. The CDR3 is 16 residues long. Germline V gene data show CDR1 as SGHVS and CDR2 as FNYEAQ. Trimming left V 5 bases short and J 3 bases short, with 17 bases between. CDR3 nucleotide sequence: TGTGCCAGCAGCCTAGGGCCCGGGACACACTACAATGAGCAGTTCTTC. Translated: CASSLGPGTHYNEQFF.

This clone was counted once. The chain is built from TRBV19 and TRBJ2-7, with TRBD1 identical over 7 bases. The V gene end was trimmed by 5 bases and the J gene end by 2 bases; junction bases not matched to a gene: 6. The V gene's germline CDR1 is LNHDA and CDR2 SQIVND (reference sequence). The CDR3 sequence is 14 residues long. CDR3 amino acids: CASSPRQGTYEQYF. As DNA, the CDR3 is TGTGCCAGTAGTCCTCGACAGGGTACCTACGAGCAGTACTTC.

This clone was seen just once. DNA for the CDR3: TGTGCCAGCAGTGGGGCGGCAGGGTTAAATTCACCCCTCCACTTT. It is translated as CASSGAAGLNSPLHF. The chain combines TRBV2 with TRBJ1-6; maybe TRBD1 (5 bases). Trimming removed 4 bases at V and 7 bases at J, with 14 bases between. The germline V gene encodes CDR1 SNHLY and CDR2 FYNNEI. The CDR3 runs 15 residues.

The J gene is TRBJ1-4, the V gene TRBV28; D is unclear. This CDR3 spans 15 amino acids. The ends were cut back, 6 bases at V and 8 bases at J, with 19 bases in the middle. The germline V gene has CDR1 MDHEN and CDR2 SYDVKM. CDR3 DNA sequence: TGTGCCAGCAGCTCGGACTCTTCTCCGGGGGAAAAACTGTTTTTT. Translating gives CASSSDSSPGEKLFF.

The CDR3 DNA follows: TGTGCCAGCACGCCGCCGGGACAGGGCTCAAAACTGTTTTTT. Its translation is CASTPPGQGSKLFF. The J gene is TRBJ1-4, the V gene TRBV2; 9 nucleotides agree with TRBD1. Germline V gene lookup returns CDR1 SNHLY and CDR2 FYNNEI. Losses at the gene ends were 7 bases for V and 10 bases for J; bases not matched to a gene: 10. CDR3 length: 14 residues.

The chain joins TRBV19 to TRBJ1-3; 7 bases are shared with TRBD1. The V segment lost 4 bases and the J segment 0 bases; nucleotides outside the gene matches: 6. The CDR3 extends over 16 amino acids. Germline V gene lookup returns CDR1 LNHDA and CDR2 SQIVND (reference sequence). CDR3 sequence: CASSRSRGYSGNTIYF. CDR3 nucleotide sequence: TGTGCCAGTAGTAGGTCCAGGGGGTACTCTGGAAACACCATATATTTT.

The chain links TRBV6-5 to TRBJ2-2; 8 bases agree with TRBD1. Germline lookup yields CDR1 MNHEY and CDR2 SVGAGI. The CDR3 has 15 residues. The junction had 13 bases not matched to a gene; V was cut back by 6 bases and J by 10 bases. CDR3 DNA: TGTGCCAGCAGCCCCATACTGACAGGGGAGGAGGAGCTGTTTTTT. Its translation is CASSPILTGEEELFF.

This sequence joins TRBV19 and TRBJ2-1; a weak D match, TRBD1 (5 bases). CDR3 length: 13 amino acids. Germline CDR1 and CDR2: LNHDA and SQIVND (reference sequence). Trimming removed 1 base from V and 5 bases from J, with 6 bases in between. The CDR3 DNA reads as TGTGCCAGTAGTATAGGACAGCACAATGAGCAGTTCTTC. This codes for CASSIGQHNEQFF.

This chain uses TRBV5-1 with TRBJ2-5, with 8 bases lining up with TRBD1. The length of the CDR3 is 14 residues. Germline V lookup: CDR1 SGHRS, CDR2 YFSETQ. The junction had 4 bases not matched to a gene; V was cut back by 4 bases and J by 2 bases. The CDR3 loop reads CASSRGQVQETQYF. DNA for the CDR3: TGCGCCAGCAGCAGGGGACAGGTACAAGAGACCCAGTACTTC.